The 20 T cell receptor beta chains below all came from one sample that was sequenced in a study of identical twins. TCRdb used MiXCR to reprocess the 5' RACE reads, holding one entry per CDR3 protein. The sample includes 350,000 to 400,000 distinct CDR3 sequences, roughly 10% of them seen just once. The sample taken for sequencing was naive T cells sorted from blood. The receptors come from a woman aged 45-65 years in good health.

This clonotype was recorded a few times. V usage is TRBV6-1 and J usage is TRBJ2-3; possible D gene TRBD2, 6 bases. Trimming took 8 bases from V and 4 from J, leaving 19 bases between them. Germline V lookup: CDR1 MNHNS, CDR2 SASEGT. The CDR3 is made up of 15 amino acids. Here the CDR3 reads CASSSVGRTADTQYF. In nucleotides, the CDR3 is TGTGCCAGCTCGAGCGTCGGGAGAACAGCAGATACGCAGTATTTT.

V and J are TRBV10-3 and TRBJ2-3, with D possibly being TRBD1 (5 bases). The germline V gene encodes CDR1 ENHRY and CDR2 SYGVKD. The CDR3 contains 14 residues. The germline V and J ends were trimmed by 6 bases and 4 bases, with 14 bases remaining between them. CDR3 sequence reads: CAIRRTQKADTQYF. Here the CDR3 DNA reads TGTGCCATCAGAAGGACACAAAAGGCAGATACGCAGTATTTT.

This chain joins TRBV12-3 or TRBV12-4 and TRBJ1-5; unclear D gene. The CDR3 spans 13 residues. V dropped 1 base and J dropped 5 bases, with 6 bases sitting between them. CDR3 nucleotide sequence: TGTGCCAGCAGTTTAGAGATCGATCAGCCCCAGCATTTT. Translated, it gives CASSLEIDQPQHF.

This clonotype was seen many times. V usage is TRBV12-3 or TRBV12-4 and J usage is TRBJ1-5, with 7 positions matching TRBD1. With V trimmed by 6 bases and J by 4 bases, 12 bases remained unmatched. The CDR3 contains 16 residues. The CDR3 coding sequence is TGTGCCAGCAGGAAGACGGGGACAGTGGGGAATCAGCCCCAGCATTTT. Translation gives CASRKTGTVGNQPQHF.

This clonotype was seen many times. The V gene is TRBV2, the J gene TRBJ2-1, with 8 bases that match TRBD1. The germline CDR1 and CDR2 sequences are SNHLY and FYNNEI. CDR3 length equals 15 residues. Trimming removed 5 bases from V and 1 base from J; junction bases left unmatched: 4. CDR3 sequence reads: CASSLTGGSYNEQFF. CDR3 coding DNA: TGTGCCAGCAGTTTAACAGGGGGTTCCTACAATGAGCAGTTCTTC.

V gene TRBV12-3 or TRBV12-4 combines with J gene TRBJ1-1; weak D call: TRBD1 (5 bases). The CDR3 runs to 14 residues. With 1 base removed from V and 8 bases from J, the gap between germline ends came to 14 bases. The CDR3 DNA follows: TGTGCCAGCAGTTTAGGCGGATGGGGGATAGAAGCTTTCTTT. It is translated as CASSLGGWGIEAFF.

In DNA, the CDR3 is TGCAGTGCAACCGGGACGCCGCCGGGTCAAGAGACCCAGTACTTC. Its protein product is CSATGTPPGQETQYF. The rearrangement uses TRBV20-1 and TRBJ2-5, with D possibly called TRBD1 or TRBD2 (5 bases each). The CDR3 runs to 15 residues. Germline V gene sequence: CDR1 DFQATT, CDR2 SNEGSKA (reference sequence). Trimming pared 6 bases from V and 2 bases from J, leaving 19 bases between.

The rearrangement links TRBV12-3 or TRBV12-4 to TRBJ2-3, with D unclear. The V end was cut by 2 bases, the J end by 5 bases, with 11 bases between. The CDR3 has 14 residues. This CDR3 reads CASSLMGSGDTQYF. CDR3 in DNA: TGTGCCAGCAGTTTAATGGGGTCAGGAGATACGCAGTATTTT.

The V and J genes are TRBV7-6 and TRBJ1-5; perhaps TRBD1 as D (6 bases). Trimming cost V 1 base and J 5 bases, with 9 bases left between them. The CDR3 extends over 14 amino acids. CDR1 and CDR2 from the germline V gene are SGHVS and FNYEAQ. The CDR3 nucleotides are TGTGCCAGCAGCTTAGGGGGGGCAGATCAGCCCCAGCATTTT. Translated, it gives CASSLGGADQPQHF.

The chain uses TRBV6-5 and TRBJ2-3, with D perhaps matching TRBD2 (5 bases). CDR3 length: 15 residues. Germline V lookup: CDR1 MNHEY, CDR2 SVGAGI. Deletions cut 2 bases from V and 0 bases from J, with 9 bases between. Here the CDR3 DNA reads TGTGCCAGCAGTTACCGGGGTGCTAGCACAGATACGCAGTATTTT. Amino acid sequence: CASSYRGASTDTQYF.

This clonotype was counted between two and nine times. This chain joins TRBV7-6 and TRBJ2-5; a possible D gene is TRBD2 (6 bases). This CDR3 is built from 15 residues. CDR1 is SGHVS, CDR2 FNYEAQ, per germline. Trimming removed 0 bases at V and 5 bases at J, with 13 bases between. The CDR3 sequence: CASSLAGGGSETQYF. Here the CDR3 DNA reads TGTGCCAGCAGCTTAGCAGGTGGAGGGTCGGAGACCCAGTACTTC.

V usage is TRBV20-1 and J usage is TRBJ1-1; perhaps TRBD1 as D (6 bases). Trimming cost V 1 base and J 8 bases, with 14 bases left between them. Germline V gene lookup returns CDR1 DFQATT and CDR2 SNEGSKA (reference sequence). The CDR3 sequence is 13 residues long. CDR3 coding DNA: TGCAGTGCTAGAGTCCCGGGCAGGGGAGAAGCTTTCTTT. Protein: CSARVPGRGEAFF.

This clonotype has only a few counts. This chain connects TRBV30 to TRBJ1-1; TRBD1 agrees at 7 bases. V gave up 5 bases and J gave up 5 bases; unmatched junction bases: 8. The CDR3 contains 13 residues. Germline V gene data show CDR1 as GTSNPN and CDR2 as SVGIG (reference sequence). CDR3 bases: TGTGCCTGGGTGAGGGGGCAAGTAACTGAAGCTTTCTTT. Amino acid sequence: CAWVRGQVTEAFF.

V usage is TRBV29-1 and J usage is TRBJ2-5, with TRBD2 as a possible D gene (5 bases). Germline CDR1 SQVTM, CDR2 ANQGSEA. This CDR3 has 13 residues. V was pared by 2 bases and J by 6 bases, with 13 bases between. CDR3 residues: CSVEMVGGKTQYF. In DNA, the CDR3 is TGCAGCGTTGAAATGGTAGGAGGAAAGACCCAGTACTTC.

This clonotype was seen more than once but under ten times. This chain joins TRBV19 and TRBJ1-1; D perhaps matches TRBD1 (6 bases). Trimming took 5 bases from V and 0 from J, leaving 16 bases between them. This CDR3 contains 16 residues. In germline, CDR1 is LNHDA, CDR2 SQIVND (reference sequence). In DNA, the CDR3 is TGTGCCAGTAGTCAATCCGGGACACCAATGAACACTGAAGCTTTCTTT. Translating it yields CASSQSGTPMNTEAFF.

For this clonotype: The junction departs from the called germline gene at one end, perhaps through a read error. The chain is built from TRBV30 and TRBJ2-1, with D possibly TRBD2 on 5 matching bases. The CDR3 is made up of 13 amino acids. CDR1 is GTSNPN and CDR2 is SVGIG in the germline V gene (reference sequence). The CDR3 DNA sequence: TGTGCCTGGAGACTCGTTGTACGAGAGGGTAAGGTCTTC. Its protein is CAWRLVVREGKVF.

V gene TRBV20-1 combines with J gene TRBJ1-6, with TRBD1 as a possible D gene (5 bases). Per germline, CDR1 DFQATT and CDR2 SNEGSKA (reference sequence). The CDR3 is made up of 12 amino acids. Trimming left V 3 bases short and J 5 bases short, with 5 bases between. DNA for the CDR3: TGCAGTGCTAGGACAGATAATTCACCCCTCCACTTT. This translates into CSARTDNSPLHF.

The chain is built from TRBV5-1 and TRBJ1-4; D is perhaps TRBD1 (6 bases). Germline V gene lookup returns CDR1 SGHRS and CDR2 YFSETQ. This CDR3 is built from 13 residues. The V end lost 3 bases, the J end lost 10 bases, and 13 bases lay between the germline ends. This chain's CDR3 is CASSWTAGGKLFF. For the CDR3, the DNA is TGCGCCAGCAGCTGGACAGCGGGGGGAAAACTGTTTTTT.

DNA of the CDR3: TGTGCCAGCAGCTTAGGGGGACTAGCGGGACGCCACACCTCCTACGAGCAGTACTTC. Residues: CASSLGGLAGRHTSYEQYF. This chain connects TRBV7-9 to TRBJ2-7, with 13 bases identical to TRBD2. CDR1 SEHNR and CDR2 FQNEAQ come from the germline V gene (reference sequence). This CDR3 has 19 amino acids. Germline trimming cut 1 base from V and 0 bases from J; bases unmatched to any gene: 9.

The sample holds many counts of this clonotype. V and J are TRBV6-6 and TRBJ1-5; D gene uncertain. Germline values: CDR1 MNHNY, CDR2 SVGAGI (reference sequence). This CDR3 comprises 13 residues. With 2 bases removed from V and 2 bases from J, the gap between germline ends came to 4 bases. In nucleotides, the CDR3 is TGTGCCAGCAGTTACACGGGCAATCAGCCCCAGCATTTT. Its protein is CASSYTGNQPQHF.